Following are 5 T cell receptor beta chains from one sample sequenced in a study of cytomegalovirus exposure and HLA in healthy donors. The PCR ran on 60 Vbeta and 13 Jbeta primers. The assay was immunoSEQ multiplex PCR, and TCRdb's table has in-frame clones only and misses some. Among 120,000 or so clones listed, over 75% were seen once. The sequenced sample consisted of PBMCs. Every receptor here comes from a man aged 18 to 35 in good health and CMV-seropositive.

This clone showed up just a few times. The gene calls are TRBV7-2 and TRBJ1-1; 8 positions match TRBD1. The CDR3 is made up of 14 amino acids. CDR1 is SGHTA, CDR2 FQGNSA, per germline. The V gene end was trimmed by 5 bases and the J gene end by 0 bases; junction bases not matched to a gene: 2. Here the CDR3 reads CASSPGGMNTEAFF. The CDR3 DNA reads as TGTGCCAGCAGCCCAGGGGGCATGAACACTGAAGCTTTCTTT.

CDR3 region: CASSPVAGVNEQFF. In nucleotides, the CDR3 is TGTGCCAGCTCACCAGTCGCAGGGGTCAATGAGCAGTTCTTC. The chain couples TRBV18 to TRBJ2-1; D is possibly TRBD1 (6 bases). Germline V gene data show CDR1 as KGHSH and CDR2 as LQKENI. Trimming pared 2 bases from V and 6 bases from J, leaving 11 bases between. This CDR3 is built from 14 residues.

The chain combines TRBV11-2 with TRBJ1-2; unclear D gene. The CDR3 has 14 residues. V dropped 1 base and J dropped 9 bases, with 15 bases sitting between them. Germline V gene sequence: CDR1 SGHAT, CDR2 FQNNGV. CDR3 coding DNA: TGTGCCAGCAGCTTAGGCTCGGACGACGGGAGCTACACCTTC. Translated, it gives CASSLGSDDGSYTF.

The V call is TRBV7-2, the J call TRBJ2-3, with TRBD2 identical over 8 bases. This CDR3 spans 15 amino acids. Germline assignment: CDR1 SGHTA and CDR2 FQGNSA. Trimming removed 5 bases from V and 1 base from J; junction bases left unmatched: 5. CDR3 sequence: CASSPETSGTDTQYF. Written as DNA, the CDR3 is TGTGCCAGCAGCCCAGAGACTAGCGGCACAGATACGCAGTATTTT.

CDR3 loop: CASSLRSGFGSYGYTF. In DNA form, the CDR3 reads TGTGCCAGTAGTCTCAGGTCGGGATTCGGAAGCTATGGCTACACCTTC. The chain carries TRBV19 and TRBJ1-2; D not resolved. CDR1 and CDR2 from the germline V gene are LNHDA and SQIVND (reference sequence). The CDR3 extends over 16 amino acids. With 5 bases removed from V and 4 bases from J, the gap between germline ends came to 20 bases.